This TCR beta chain comes out of a study of blood T cell repertoires in COVID-19. Across the whole study: Spain, Italy and the United States supplied samples that represented acute and convalescent COVID-19.

Two negative PCRs, clearance, or symptom resolution were required of recovered Cohort 3 donors. The CDR3 covers 14 residues. In germline, CDR1 is MDHEN, CDR2 SYDVKM. Trimming took 11 bases from V and 0 from J, leaving 17 bases between them. Source study methods: From reference gene primer amplification, estimates of nucleated cell counts were derived. Method: immunoSEQ multiplex PCR; TCRdb's copy keeps in-frame clones and lacks some. From that table come the V and J calls and clone size; the DNA was used to work out D and trimming. Of some 180,000 clones in the sample, 85% to 90% were seen once. This sequence originates from a man aged 40-49 years who had recovered from COVID-19. Specimen: PBMCs or T cells enriched from blood (not recorded which). The V call is TRBV28, the J call TRBJ2-7, with D possibly TRBD2 on 5 matching bases. The CDR3 DNA follows: TGTGCCGGCGGAGGCCTTGCCTCCTCCTACGAGCAGTACTTC. Translation: CAGGGLASSYEQYF. The variable domain in full, with the rest retrieved from reference TRBV28 and TRBJ2-7, is DVKVTQSSRYLVKRTGEKVFLECVQDMDHENMFWYRQDPGLGLRLIYFSYDVKMKEKGDIPEGYSVSREKKERFSLILESASTNQTSMYLCAGGGLASSYEQYFGPGTRLTVT.